Shown below are 24 T cell receptor beta chains from a single sample sequenced in a study of blood T cells in healthy people across ages. Alongside a J-beta primer mix, a sample-barcoded 5' primer served in a second PCR lasting about 7 to 12 cycles. MiXCR, run by TCRdb on the 5' RACE reads, gives a single entry per CDR3 protein. The sample has approximately 1.5 million distinct CDR3 sequences, approximately 43% seen once; the top ten hold under 5%. The sequenced sample was blood. Source of these receptors: a woman aged 18 to 35 in good health.

This chain uses TRBV27 with TRBJ2-1; TRBD2 aligns across 12 bases. V was clipped by 5 bases and J by 2 bases; unmatched bases: 10. The CDR3 totals 18 residues. Germline assignment: CDR1 MNHEY and CDR2 SMNVEV (reference sequence). The CDR3, as DNA: TGTGCCAGCAGTAAATATGGGACTAGCGGGTTCCCCTACAATGAGCAGTTCTTC. This encodes CASSKYGTSGFPYNEQFF.

The CDR3 region has the DNA TGTGCTAGTGGTTCTAGGGACGCGCAGTACTTC. Its translation is CASGSRDAQYF. The chain carries TRBV12-5 and TRBJ2-7, with D possibly called TRBD1 or TRBD2 (5 bases each). V shed 4 bases and J shed 9 bases, with 10 bases lying between them. The CDR3 extends over 11 amino acids. The germline CDR1 and CDR2 sequences are LGHNT and FRNRAP.

This CDR3 is CASSGVGPYEQYF. CDR3 bases: TGTGCCAGCAGTGGGGTCGGACCCTACGAGCAGTACTTC. This sequence joins TRBV27 and TRBJ2-4, with no clear D. The DNA end is a closer match to TRBJ2-7, so the J assignment may be wrong. CDR1 is MNHEY and CDR2 is SMNVEV in the germline V gene (reference sequence). CDR3 size: 13 residues.

This clonotype appeared a single time. The chain links TRBV29-1 to TRBJ2-7, with D perhaps matching TRBD2 (5 bases). The CDR3 contains 12 residues. Germline CDR1 is SQVTM and CDR2 is ANQGSEA. V lost 7 bases, J lost 2 bases, and 12 bases lay in between. The CDR3 nucleotides are TGCAGCGCTGGCGGAGGCACCTACGAGCAGTACTTC. Translated, it gives CSAGGGTYEQYF.

The chain's CDR3 is CASSDRGGLVYEQYF. The CDR3 DNA reads as TGTGCCAGCAGCGACAGGGGCGGGCTAGTCTACGAGCAGTACTTC. The chain carries TRBV7-2 and TRBJ2-7, with TRBD1 matching 8 bases. The CDR3 contains 15 residues. Germline-derived CDR1 and CDR2 are SGHTA and FQGNSA. Trimming took 5 bases from V and 3 from J; bases not matched to a gene: 9.

Remarks on this clonotype: At one of its ends the junction is not consistent with the germline gene, which may arise from a read error. The chain is built from TRBV7-2 and TRBJ1-2; D remains ambiguous. The germline V gene encodes CDR1 SGHTA and CDR2 FQGNSA. This CDR3 comprises 13 residues. The CDR3 bases are TGTGCCAGCAGCACCGGGCCGTTAAAAGGCTGCACCTTC. Protein: CASSTGPLKGCTF. Full variable domain (remainder filled in from reference TRBV7-2 and TRBJ1-2): GAGVSQSPSNKVTEKGKDVELRCDPISGHTALYWYRQSLGQGLEFLIYFQGNSAPDKSGLPSDRFSAERTGGSVSTLTIQRTQQEDSAVYLCASSTGPLKGCTFGSGTRLTVV.

This clonotype has only a few counts. The chain is built from TRBV10-1 and TRBJ2-1; the D call may be TRBD1 or TRBD2 (6 bases each). This CDR3 has 13 amino acids. Looked up from germline, CDR1 is WNHNN and CDR2 is SYGVQD (reference sequence). Trimming removed 3 bases at V and 15 bases at J, with 18 bases between. The DNA for the CDR3 is TGCGCCAGCAGTGATGGGGGGCGTGGGGTGACGTTCTTC. Its protein is CASSDGGRGVTFF.

This clonotype was recorded a few times. This chain connects TRBV27 to TRBJ2-7; TRBD1 might be the D (7 bases). The CDR3 totals 13 residues. Looked up from germline, CDR1 is MNHEY and CDR2 is SMNVEV (reference sequence). Deletions cut 10 bases from V and 0 bases from J, with 13 bases between. The CDR3 spells CATAGGFSYEQYF. The CDR3 nucleotides are TGTGCCACGGCAGGGGGGTTCTCCTACGAGCAGTACTTC.

This sequence joins TRBV20-1 and TRBJ2-3; 8 nucleotides align to TRBD2. The V segment lost 4 bases and the J segment 3 bases; nucleotides outside the gene matches: 9. CDR3 size: 15 residues. The germline V gene has CDR1 DFQATT and CDR2 SNEGSKA (reference sequence). CDR3 residues: CSAILAGDSTDTQYF. The CDR3 bases are TGCAGTGCTATTCTAGCGGGCGACAGTACAGATACGCAGTATTTT.

J is TRBJ2-3 and V is TRBV7-6; the D gene could be TRBD1 or TRBD2 (5 bases each). Germline V gene lookup returns CDR1 SGHVS and CDR2 FNYEAQ. CDR3 length equals 14 residues. The V end lost 5 bases, the J end lost 8 bases, and 17 bases lay between the germline ends. Here the CDR3 DNA reads TGTGCCAGCAGCCCCGAGGGGCTCCCGGGTACGCAGTATTTT. Its translation: CASSPEGLPGTQYF. Supplemented by reference TRBV7-6 and TRBJ2-3, the full variable domain reads GAGVSQSPRYKVTKRGQDVALRCDPISGHVSLYWYRQALGQGPEFLTYFNYEAQQDKSGLPNDRFSAERPEGSISTLTIQRTEQRDSAMYRCASSPEGLPGTQYFGPGTRLTVL.

V and J are TRBV4-3 and TRBJ1-4; D uncertain. V gave up 2 bases and J gave up 8 bases, with 18 bases separating them. The CDR3 contains 16 residues. CDR1 is LGHNA and CDR2 is YSLEER in the germline V gene. CDR3 nucleotide sequence: TGCGCCAGCAGCCAATCAGGTATCGGGTCTGCCGAAAAACTGTTTTTT. Protein product: CASSQSGIGSAEKLFF.

This clonotype was counted a few times. The chain couples TRBV20-1 to TRBJ1-5, with D possibly TRBD1 on 6 matching bases. The germline V and J ends were trimmed by 7 bases and 0 bases, with 19 bases remaining between them. Looked up from germline, CDR1 is DFQATT and CDR2 is SNEGSKA (reference sequence). The CDR3 contains 16 residues. CDR3 in DNA: TGCAGTGTAAAAAACAGGGCTACCTATAGCAATCAGCCCCAGCATTTT. Translating gives CSVKNRATYSNQPQHF.

A few counts support this clonotype. This chain's CDR3 is CASRDLSGAGDEQFF. Here the CDR3 DNA reads TGCGCCAGCAGGGATCTTAGCGGGGCCGGGGATGAGCAGTTCTTC. The gene calls are TRBV5-1 and TRBJ2-1, with TRBD2 matching 8 bases. The V segment lost 5 bases and the J segment 8 bases; nucleotides outside the gene matches: 12. The CDR3 has 15 residues. Germline V gene lookup returns CDR1 SGHRS and CDR2 YFSETQ.

The chain joins TRBV6-5 to TRBJ1-2; D not resolved. CDR3 length equals 13 residues. Germline CDR1 reads MNHEY; CDR2 reads SVGAGI. Trimming removed 0 bases from V and 8 bases from J, with 10 bases in between. The CDR3 DNA follows: TGTGCCAGCAGTTACTCGTGGGGAAAGGGCTACACCTTC. It yields the protein CASSYSWGKGYTF.

The V gene is TRBV12-3 or TRBV12-4, the J gene TRBJ2-7; D gene ambiguous. This CDR3 comprises 13 residues. V lost 1 base to trimming and J lost 7 bases, with 11 bases between them. The CDR3 region is CASSLGLRNEQYF. CDR3 nucleotides: TGTGCCAGCAGTTTAGGACTCCGCAATGAGCAGTACTTC.

The chain couples TRBV20-1 to TRBJ1-6, with D possibly TRBD1 on 5 matching bases. The CDR3 is made up of 16 amino acids. Per the germline V gene, CDR1 is DFQATT and CDR2 is SNEGSKA (reference sequence). V shed 5 bases and J shed 0 bases, with 14 bases lying between them. The DNA for the CDR3 is TGCAGTGCTGAAATTCCCGACAGCTCCTATAATTCACCCCTCCACTTT. Residues: CSAEIPDSSYNSPLHF.

The gene calls are TRBV3-1 and TRBJ2-3; 13 bases map to TRBD2. The germline gives CDR1 LGHDT, CDR2 YNNKEL (reference sequence). V dropped 2 bases and J dropped 3; count of bases not matched to a gene: 8. The CDR3 has 18 amino acids. The CDR3 sequence: CASSQNGLAGARTDTQYF. CDR3 in DNA: TGTGCCAGCAGCCAAAATGGACTAGCGGGGGCTAGGACAGATACGCAGTATTTT.

The rearrangement joins TRBV6-6 to TRBJ2-5, with 7 bases that match TRBD2. The J call may not be correct, given that the DNA end is closer to TRBJ2-1. This CDR3 region has 15 residues. The germline V gene encodes CDR1 MNHNY and CDR2 SVGAGI (reference sequence). DNA for the CDR3: TGTGCCAGCAGTTATTCAGCGGGACCCCAAGAGACCCAGTTCTTC. Its protein is CASSYSAGPQETQFF.

Notes on this clonotype: A clone one base away is much larger, so this may be a read error. Here the CDR3 reads CASSLSQGSCEQYF. The CDR3 DNA reads as TGCGCCAGCAGCTTGTCCCAGGGCTCCTGCGAGCAGTACTTC. The chain joins TRBV5-1 to TRBJ2-5; perhaps TRBD1 as D (5 bases). The DNA end lines up better with TRBJ2-7; the J call may be wrong. This CDR3 has 14 amino acids. CDR1 and CDR2 from the germline V gene are SGHRS and YFSETQ.

The chain links TRBV2 to TRBJ1-5; D uncertain. The CDR3 has 13 residues. V lost 7 bases and J 4 bases, leaving 11 bases between the germline ends. Germline V CDR1 and CDR2: SNHLY, FYNNEI. CDR3 nucleotide sequence: TGTGCCAGCAAAGTTAACGGAAATCAGCCCCAGCATTTT. It codes for CASKVNGNQPQHF.

There are a few counts of this clonotype. The chain carries TRBV6-1 and TRBJ1-1; 7 bases match TRBD1. The length of the CDR3 is 14 residues. After removal of 6 bases from V and 5 bases from J, the junction contained 9 bases not matched to a gene. CDR1 is MNHNS and CDR2 is SASEGT in the germline V gene. CDR3 in DNA: TGTGCCAGCAGATATGACAGGGAAGGAACTGAAGCTTTCTTT. Translating it yields CASRYDREGTEAFF.

This clonotype was recorded once. The conserved phenylalanine or tryptophan normally closing the CDR3 is absent here, so this likely arose from a read error. The DNA is omitted, as the CDR3 cannot be located on it reliably, and the CDR3 follows TCRdb's listing. The V call is TRBV13, the J call TRBJ2-1; the table gives TRBD1 as D, unverified against the DNA. The germline V gene encodes CDR1 PRHDT and CDR2 FYEKMQ (reference sequence). The CDR3 length equals 17 residues, ends included. The CDR3 sequence is CASSLGSGQLDGYTFGS.

The sample holds a few counts of this clonotype. The chain links TRBV27 to TRBJ1-2; a possible D gene is TRBD1 (5 bases). Germline CDR1 MNHEY, CDR2 SMNVEV (reference sequence). CDR3 length equals 13 residues. V lost 7 bases to trimming and J lost 4 bases, with 13 bases between them. The CDR3 coding sequence is TGTGCCAGCACCCTCAGGGTGGGCTATGGCTACACCTTC. Its translation: CASTLRVGYGYTF.

The J gene is TRBJ1-2, the V gene TRBV20-1, with D unclear. The CDR3 is 11 residues long. Trimming took 4 bases from V and 5 from J, leaving 8 bases between them. The V gene's germline CDR1 is DFQATT and CDR2 SNEGSKA (reference sequence). The CDR3 coding sequence is TGCAGTGCTAAGGAAGGGTATGGCTACACCTTC. As protein: CSAKEGYGYTF.